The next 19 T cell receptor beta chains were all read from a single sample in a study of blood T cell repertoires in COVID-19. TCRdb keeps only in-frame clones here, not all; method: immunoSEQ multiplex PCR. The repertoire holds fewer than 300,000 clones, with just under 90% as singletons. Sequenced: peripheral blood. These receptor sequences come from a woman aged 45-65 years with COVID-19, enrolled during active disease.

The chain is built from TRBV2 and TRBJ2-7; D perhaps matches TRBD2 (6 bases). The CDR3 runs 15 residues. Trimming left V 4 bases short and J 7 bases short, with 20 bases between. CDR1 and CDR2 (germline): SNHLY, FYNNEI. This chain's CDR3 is CASSGVTGARTEQYF. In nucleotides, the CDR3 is TGTGCCAGCAGTGGGGTAACGGGAGCCCGGACTGAGCAGTACTTC.

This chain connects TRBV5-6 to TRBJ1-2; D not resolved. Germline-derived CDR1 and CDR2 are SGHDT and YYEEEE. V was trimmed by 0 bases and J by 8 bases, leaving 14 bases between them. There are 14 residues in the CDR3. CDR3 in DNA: TGTGCCAGCAGCTTGGATCGGGGTTCATACGGCTACACCTTC. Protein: CASSLDRGSYGYTF.

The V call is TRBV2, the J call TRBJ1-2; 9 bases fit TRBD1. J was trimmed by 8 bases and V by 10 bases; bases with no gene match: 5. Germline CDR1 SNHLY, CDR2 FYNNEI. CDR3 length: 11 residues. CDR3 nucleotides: TGTGCCACCGGGACAGGGCGCGGCTACACCTTC. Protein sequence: CATGTGRGYTF.

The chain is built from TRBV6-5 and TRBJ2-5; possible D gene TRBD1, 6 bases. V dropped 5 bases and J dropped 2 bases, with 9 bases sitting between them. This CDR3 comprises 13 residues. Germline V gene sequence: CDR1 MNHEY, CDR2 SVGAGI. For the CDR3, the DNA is TGTGCCAGCAGTAAAACAGGGCAAGAGACCCAGTACTTC. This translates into CASSKTGQETQYF.

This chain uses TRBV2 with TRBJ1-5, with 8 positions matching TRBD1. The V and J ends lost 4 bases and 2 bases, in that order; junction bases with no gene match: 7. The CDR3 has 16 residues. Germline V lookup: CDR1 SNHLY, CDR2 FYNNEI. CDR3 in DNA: TGTGCCAGCAGTGGTCCCGGCAGGGGGCGCAATCAGCCCCAGCATTTT. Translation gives CASSGPGRGRNQPQHF. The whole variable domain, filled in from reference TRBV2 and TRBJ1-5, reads EPEVTQTPSHQVTQMGQEVILRCVPISNHLYFYWYRQILGQKVEFLVSFYNNEISEKSEIFDDQFSVERPDGSNFTLKIRSTKLEDSAMYFCASSGPGRGRNQPQHFGDGTRLSIL.

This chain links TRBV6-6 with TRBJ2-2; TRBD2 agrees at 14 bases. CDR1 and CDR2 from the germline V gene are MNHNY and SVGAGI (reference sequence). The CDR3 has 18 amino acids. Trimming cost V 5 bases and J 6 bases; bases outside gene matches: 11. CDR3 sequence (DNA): TGTGCCAGCAGTCGTCTGACTAGCGGGAGGGCCTCTGCCGGGGAGCTGTTTTTT. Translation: CASSRLTSGRASAGELFF.

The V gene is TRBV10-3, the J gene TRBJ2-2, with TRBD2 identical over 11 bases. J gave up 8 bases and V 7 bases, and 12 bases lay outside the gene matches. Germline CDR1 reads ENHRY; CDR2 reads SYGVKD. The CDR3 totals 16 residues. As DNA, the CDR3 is TGTGCCATCACTTCAACATTAGCGGGAGGGCCAGGGGAGCTGTTTTTT. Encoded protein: CAITSTLAGGPGELFF.

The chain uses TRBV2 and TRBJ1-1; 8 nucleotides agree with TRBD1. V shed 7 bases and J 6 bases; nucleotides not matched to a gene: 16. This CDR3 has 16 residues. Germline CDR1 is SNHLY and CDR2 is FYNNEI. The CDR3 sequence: CASTGQGLKGSAEAFF. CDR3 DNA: TGTGCCAGCACTGGACAGGGTTTAAAAGGGAGCGCTGAAGCTTTCTTT. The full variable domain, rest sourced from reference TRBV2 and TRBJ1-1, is EPEVTQTPSHQVTQMGQEVILRCVPISNHLYFYWYRQILGQKVEFLVSFYNNEISEKSEIFDDQFSVERPDGSNFTLKIRSTKLEDSAMYFCASTGQGLKGSAEAFFGQGTRLTVV.

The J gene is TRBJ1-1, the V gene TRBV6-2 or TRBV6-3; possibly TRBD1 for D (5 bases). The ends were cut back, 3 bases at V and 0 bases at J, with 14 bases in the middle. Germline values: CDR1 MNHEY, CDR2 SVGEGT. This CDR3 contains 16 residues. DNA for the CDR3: TGTGCCAGCAGTTATCGCAGGGCTGAAATGAACACTGAAGCTTTCTTT. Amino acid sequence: CASSYRRAEMNTEAFF.

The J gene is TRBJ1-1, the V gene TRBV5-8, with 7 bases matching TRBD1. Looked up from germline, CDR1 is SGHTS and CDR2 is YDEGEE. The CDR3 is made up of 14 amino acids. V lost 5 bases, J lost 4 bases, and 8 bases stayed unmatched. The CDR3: CASRRGQFGTEAFF. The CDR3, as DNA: TGTGCCAGCAGACGGGGACAGTTTGGCACTGAAGCTTTCTTT.

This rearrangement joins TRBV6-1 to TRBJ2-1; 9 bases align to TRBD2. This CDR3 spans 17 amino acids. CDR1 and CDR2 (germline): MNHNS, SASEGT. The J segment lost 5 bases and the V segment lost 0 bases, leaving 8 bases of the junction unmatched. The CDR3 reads CASSEAPGTSPNNEQFF. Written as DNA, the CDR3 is TGTGCCAGCAGTGAAGCTCCCGGGACTAGCCCGAACAATGAGCAGTTCTTC.

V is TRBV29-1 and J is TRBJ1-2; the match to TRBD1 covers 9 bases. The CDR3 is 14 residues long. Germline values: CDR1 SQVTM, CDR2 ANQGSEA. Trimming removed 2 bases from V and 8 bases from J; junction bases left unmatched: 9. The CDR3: CSVETGGASEGYTF. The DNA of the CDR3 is TGCAGCGTTGAAACAGGGGGCGCCTCAGAGGGCTACACCTTC.

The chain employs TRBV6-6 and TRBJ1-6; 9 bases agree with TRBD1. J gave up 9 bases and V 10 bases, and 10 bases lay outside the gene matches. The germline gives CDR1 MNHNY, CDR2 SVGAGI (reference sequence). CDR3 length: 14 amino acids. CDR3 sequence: CATGGTGGGSPLHF. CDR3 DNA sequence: TGTGCCACCGGCGGAACAGGGGGCGGTTCACCCCTCCACTTT.

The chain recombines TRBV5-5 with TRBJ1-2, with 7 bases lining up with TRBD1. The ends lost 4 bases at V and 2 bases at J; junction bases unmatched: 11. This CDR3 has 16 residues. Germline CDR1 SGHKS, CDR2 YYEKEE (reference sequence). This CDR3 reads CASSPLFFRGNYGYTF. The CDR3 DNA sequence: TGTGCCAGCAGCCCCCTCTTCTTCAGGGGGAACTATGGCTACACCTTC.

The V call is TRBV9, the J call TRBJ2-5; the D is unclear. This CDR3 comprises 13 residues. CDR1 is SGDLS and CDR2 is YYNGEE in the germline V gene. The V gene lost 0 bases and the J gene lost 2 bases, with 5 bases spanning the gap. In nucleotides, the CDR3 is TGTGCCAGCAGCGTAGGAGGTCAAGAGACCCAGTACTTC. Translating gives CASSVGGQETQYF.

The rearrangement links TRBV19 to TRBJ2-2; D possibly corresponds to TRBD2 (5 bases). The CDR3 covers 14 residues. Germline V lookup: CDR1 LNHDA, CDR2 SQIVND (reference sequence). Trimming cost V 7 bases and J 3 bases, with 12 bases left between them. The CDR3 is CASTTGGHTGELFF. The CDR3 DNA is TGTGCCAGTACCACTGGCGGGCACACCGGGGAGCTGTTTTTT. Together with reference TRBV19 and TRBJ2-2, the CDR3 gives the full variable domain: DGGITQSPKYLFRKEGQNVTLSCEQNLNHDAMYWYRQDPGQGLRLIYYSQIVNDFQKGDIAEGYSVSREKKESFPLTVTSAQKNPTAFYLCASTTGGHTGELFFGEGSRLTVL.

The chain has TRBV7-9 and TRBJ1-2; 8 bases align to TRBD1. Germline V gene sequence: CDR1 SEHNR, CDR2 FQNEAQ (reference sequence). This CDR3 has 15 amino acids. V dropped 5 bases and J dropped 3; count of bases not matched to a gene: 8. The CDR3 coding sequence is TGTGCCAGCAGCCTCATTGAGGGACAGGACTATGGCTACACCTTC. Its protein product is CASSLIEGQDYGYTF.

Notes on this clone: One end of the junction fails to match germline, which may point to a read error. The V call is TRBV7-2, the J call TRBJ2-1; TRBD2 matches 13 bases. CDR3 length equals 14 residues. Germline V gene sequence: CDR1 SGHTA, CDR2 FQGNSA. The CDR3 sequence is CASSLSQEGTSGIF. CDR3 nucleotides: TGTGCCAGCAGCCTCTCGCAGGAGGGGACTAGCGGGATCTTC.

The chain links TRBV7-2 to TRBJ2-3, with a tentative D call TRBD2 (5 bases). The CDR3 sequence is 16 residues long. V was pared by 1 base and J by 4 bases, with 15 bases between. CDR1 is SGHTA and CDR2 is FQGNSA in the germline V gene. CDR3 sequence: CASSLEALAGADTQYF. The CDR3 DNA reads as TGTGCCAGCAGCTTAGAAGCTCTAGCCGGGGCAGATACGCAGTATTTT.